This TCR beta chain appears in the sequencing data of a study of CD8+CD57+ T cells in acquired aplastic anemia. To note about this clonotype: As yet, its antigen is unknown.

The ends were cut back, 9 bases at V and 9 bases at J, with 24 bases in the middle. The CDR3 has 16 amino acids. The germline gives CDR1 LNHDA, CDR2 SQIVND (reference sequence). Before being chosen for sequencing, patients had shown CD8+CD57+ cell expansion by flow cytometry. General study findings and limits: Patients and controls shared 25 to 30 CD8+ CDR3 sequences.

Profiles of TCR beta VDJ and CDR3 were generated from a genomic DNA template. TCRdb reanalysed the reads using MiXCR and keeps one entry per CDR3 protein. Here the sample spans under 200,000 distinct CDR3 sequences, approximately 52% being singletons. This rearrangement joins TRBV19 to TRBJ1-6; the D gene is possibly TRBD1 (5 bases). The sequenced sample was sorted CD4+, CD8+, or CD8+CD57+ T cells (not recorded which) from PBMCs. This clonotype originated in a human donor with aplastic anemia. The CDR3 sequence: CASQAGGTASFSPLHF. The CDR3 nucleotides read TGTGCCAGCCAGGCGGGGGGGACGGCCTCGTTTTCACCCCTCCACTTT.